Listed below are T cell receptor beta chains from one sample, sequenced in a study of OX40 agonist ivuxolimab in advanced cancers. Clones were sequenced by immunoSEQ multiplex PCR, and TCRdb holds only the in-frame ones, with some missing. The repertoire has 20,000 to 25,000 clones, under 85% of them found once; the top ten carry more than 15%. Sequencing was performed on CD4+ or CD8+ T cells sorted from blood, taken in a trial of the OX40 agonist ivuxolimab. These TCRs come from an adult with an advanced solid tumor such as melanoma, head and neck, liver or kidney cancer. The CDR3 runs from the conserved cysteine through the conserved F or W. The order of the fields is V gene, CDR3 length, J gene, clone size, D gene, CDR3 DNA, CDR3 protein. A D gene is named only where the DNA matches it firmly. Size tells how often a clone was seen (once, few, many) or the class of an expanded clone, and some rows leave it out.

>TRBV5-5|14|TRBJ1-5|few|-
TGTGCCAGCAGCCTGGCAATGGGAAGTCAGCCCCAGCATTTT
CASSLAMGSQPQHF
>TRBV7-3|16|TRBJ2-3|-|-
TGTGCCAGCAGCTTAACCCCGCTAGCAAGGGCAGATACGCAGTATTTT
CASSLTPLARADTQYF
>TRBV6-5|15|TRBJ2-1|few|TRBD2
TGTGCCAGCAGTCCTACTAGCGGGGGGGGCAATGAGCAGTTCTTC
CASSPTSGGGNEQFF
>TRBV5-8|15|TRBJ1-3|-|-
TGTGCCAGCAGCTTGTACAGGAACTCTGGAAACACCATATATTTT
CASSLYRNSGNTIYF
>TRBV7-2|14|TRBJ1-5|-|TRBD1
TGTGCCAGCAGCTTCGGGACAGGGAATCAGCCCCAGCATTTT
CASSFGTGNQPQHF
>TRBV6-5|15|TRBJ1-4|once|-
TGTGCCAGCAGCCGAACAGGGTTGGGAGGTGAAAAACTGTTTTTT
CASSRTGLGGEKLFF
>TRBV12-5|14|TRBJ2-7|-|-
TGTGCTAGTGGTTTACCAGGATGGATCAACGAGCAGTACTTC
CASGLPGWINEQYF
>TRBV7-9|14|TRBJ1-1|-|TRBD1
TGTGCCAGCAGCCCTACAGGGGTTGACACTGAAGCTTTCTTT
CASSPTGVDTEAFF
>TRBV4-1|16|TRBJ1-2|once|-
TGCGCCAGCAGCCAAGCCAGGGTTGAGCCGGTAGGGGGCTACACCTTC
CASSQARVEPVGGYTF
>TRBV2|15|TRBJ2-7|-|TRBD1
TGTGCCAGCAGCCACATGGACAGGGCGTCTTACGAGCAGTACTTC
CASSHMDRASYEQYF
>TRBV7-8|14|TRBJ2-3|once|TRBD2
TGTGCCAGCAGCTATAGCGGGGTCACAGATACGCAGTATTTT
CASSYSGVTDTQYF
>TRBV7-9|16|TRBJ2-1|-|TRBD1
TGTGCCAGCAGCCCTAAGACAGGGGTTTACTACAATGAGCAGTTCTTC
CASSPKTGVYYNEQFF
>TRBV5-1|15|TRBJ2-3|-|-
TGCGCCAGCACCTTCACAGAAGGGAGCACAGATACGCAGTATTTT
CASTFTEGSTDTQYF
>TRBV6-6|11|TRBJ1-6|-|-
TGTGCCAGCAGTTACGAATCACCCCTCCACTTT
CASSYESPLHF
>TRBV4-3|14|TRBJ2-7|few|-
TGCGCCAGCAGCCAAGATCGGGGCAGGGTGGAGCAGTACTTC
CASSQDRGRVEQYF
>TRBV11-2|12|TRBJ2-5|-|-
TGTGCCAGCAGCTTAGCTCAAGAGACCCAGTACTTC
CASSLAQETQYF
>TRBV4-2|15|TRBJ1-1|-|-
TGTGCCAGCAGCCTCCTTCAGGGGTCGGCCACTGAAGCTTTCTTT
CASSLLQGSATEAFF
>TRBV7-2|17|TRBJ2-2|-|TRBD1
TGTGCCAGCAGCTTGGCGTCTAAACAGGGGGCAACCGGGGAGCTGTTTTTT
CASSLASKQGATGELFF
>TRBV20-1|10|TRBJ2-1|-|-
TGCAGTGCTGGACCCTATGAGCAGTTCTTC
CSAGPYEQFF
>TRBV19|17|TRBJ2-1|-|TRBD2
TGTGCCAGTAGTATAGATCTTCGGGGGGGGCCCTACAATGAGCAGTTCTTC
CASSIDLRGGPYNEQFF
>TRBV5-1|18|TRBJ2-3|-|TRBD2
TGCGCCAGCAGTTCCGGGACTAGCGGGTTCTCAGGGGCAGATACGCAGTATTTT
CASSSGTSGFSGADTQYF
>TRBV28|15|TRBJ2-5|-|TRBD1
TGTGCCAGCAGTTTATACGGGACAGGGAAAGAGACCCAGTACTTC
CASSLYGTGKETQYF
>TRBV6-1|17|TRBJ2-7|-|-
TGTGCCAGCAGTGTTGTTATTTTTCGGGAGACCTCCTACGAGCAGTACTTC
CASSVVIFRETSYEQYF
>TRBV5-5|16|TRBJ1-5|-|-
TGTGCCAGCAGCTTGGAAGGTGTCTATAGCAATCAGCCCCAGCATTTT
CASSLEGVYSNQPQHF
>TRBV7-6|15|TRBJ2-1|-|-
TGTGCCAGCAGCTTCCAGGGGTCTTCCTACAATGAGCAGTTCTTC
CASSFQGSSYNEQFF
>TRBV7-2|14|TRBJ1-1|-|-
TGTGCCAGCAGCTCTGGCCTCGGGGGCACTGAAGCTTTCTTT
CASSSGLGGTEAFF
>TRBV7-2|14|TRBJ1-6|-|-
TGTGTCAGCACCCCGTGGGGGGACGGATCACCCCTCCACTTT
CVSTPWGDGSPLHF
>TRBV29-1|13|TRBJ2-3|-|-
TGCAGCGTTGTTGGGGGCCGCACAGATACGCAGTATTTT
CSVVGGRTDTQYF
>TRBV30|13|TRBJ2-7|-|-
TGTGCCTGGAGCCTTGGGACTGCCTACGAGCAGTACTTC
CAWSLGTAYEQYF
>TRBV27|16|TRBJ2-7|-|-
TGTGCCAGCAGTCCACCTCCTTTCAGTTATGCCTACGAGCAGTACTTC
CASSPPPFSYAYEQYF
>TRBV30|16|TRBJ2-6|-|-
TGTGCCTGGAGTGGGTGGGAAATCTCTGGGGCCAACGTCCTGACTTTC
CAWSGWEISGANVLTF
>TRBV11-2|12|TRBJ1-2|few|-
TGTGCCAGCAGCCCGGACAGCTATGGCTACACCTTC
CASSPDSYGYTF
>TRBV7-9|15|TRBJ1-4|-|TRBD1
TGTGCCAGCAGCAGGCAACAGGGGGCCTCTGAAAAACTGTTTTTT
CASSRQQGASEKLFF
>TRBV11-1|13|TRBJ2-7|-|-
TGTGCCAGCAGCTCCGGGGACATCTACGAGCAGTACTTC
CASSSGDIYEQYF
>TRBV4-1|14|TRBJ2-7|-|-
TGCGCCAGCAGCCACCCAACAGGGCCCTACGAGCAGTACTTC
CASSHPTGPYEQYF
>TRBV19|13|TRBJ1-2|few|-
TGTGCCAGTAGTATCGACAGACCCTATGGCTACACCTTC
CASSIDRPYGYTF
>TRBV10-2|13|TRBJ1-1|-|-
TGCGCCAGCAGCCTGGGTGTTAACACTGAAGCTTTCTTT
CASSLGVNTEAFF
>TRBV5-4|13|TRBJ1-2|-|-
TGTGCCAGCAGCGGGGGCCGGAGCTATGGCTACACCTTC
CASSGGRSYGYTF
>TRBV7-9|14|TRBJ2-3|-|-
TGTGCCAGCACCCCGATACAGGGACCAGATACGCAGTATTTT
CASTPIQGPDTQYF
>TRBV6-1|14|TRBJ2-3|-|TRBD2
TGTGCCAGCAGTACTAGCGCGAGGACAGATACGCAGTATTTT
CASSTSARTDTQYF
>TRBV9|13|TRBJ2-1|-|-
TGTGCCAGCAGCGTAGTCCCCCTTGAGGAGCAGTTCTTC
CASSVVPLEEQFF
>TRBV10-3|15|TRBJ2-7|-|TRBD1
TGTGCCATCAGTGAGAGTACAGGGGGATTTTACGAGCAGTACTTC
CAISESTGGFYEQYF
>TRBV4-1|15|TRBJ2-5|-|TRBD1
TGCGCCAGCAGCCAAGGGACAGGCGGTCCTGGGGCCCAGTACTTC
CASSQGTGGPGAQYF
>TRBV6-6|14|TRBJ2-7|-|-
TGTGCCAGCAGTCCCAGAAGCTACAACTACGAGCAGTACTTC
CASSPRSYNYEQYF
>TRBV4-1|15|TRBJ2-7|-|-
TGCGCCAGCAGCCTTTCGGCGGGGAGTCTTGGCGAGCAGTACTTC
CASSLSAGSLGEQYF
>TRBV7-3|15|TRBJ1-1|once|-
TGTGCCAGCAGCTTAGCGATCAGGGCTGACGCTGAAGCTTTCTTT
CASSLAIRADAEAFF